The rows below give T cell receptor beta chains drawn from one sample of a study of cytomegalovirus exposure and HLA in healthy donors. Only in-frame clones appear in the TCRdb table, and some are missing; sequencing was by immunoSEQ multiplex PCR. The sample gives about 100,000 clones, about 76% of which show up once; under 5.5% is in the top ten. The sequenced material came from PBMCs. All receptors derive from a woman in her 70s in good health and CMV-seropositive. Both conserved end residues are part of each CDR3. Fields, in order: CDR3 protein, CDR3 DNA, D gene, clone size, V gene, J gene. The D gene is left open where the match is weak. Rows may omit the clone size; those that give it use once, few, many or a size class.

cdr3_aa: CAISGLAGGGEQYF
cdr3_nt: TGTGCCATCAGTGGCTTGGCGGGAGGGGGAGAGCAGTACTTC
d_call: TRBD2
clone_size: few
v_call: TRBV10-3
j_call: TRBJ2-7

cdr3_aa: CASRKQGAGDEQFF
cdr3_nt: TGTGCCAGCAGAAAACAGGGGGCGGGGGATGAGCAGTTCTTC
d_call: TRBD1
clone_size: -
v_call: TRBV19
j_call: TRBJ2-1

cdr3_aa: CASSKWDRGQVEKLFF
cdr3_nt: TGTGCCAGCAGCAAATGGGACAGGGGGCAAGTTGAAAAACTGTTTTTT
d_call: TRBD1
clone_size: -
v_call: TRBV5-4
j_call: TRBJ1-4

cdr3_aa: CASSQSLAGHNRADTQYF
cdr3_nt: TGCGCCAGCAGCCAATCCCTAGCGGGTCACAATCGGGCAGATACGCAGTATTTT
d_call: TRBD2
clone_size: -
v_call: TRBV4-3
j_call: TRBJ2-3

cdr3_aa: CASSPGGSSYNEQFF
cdr3_nt: TGTGCCAGCAGCCCGGGCGGGAGCTCCTACAATGAGCAGTTCTTC
d_call: TRBD2
clone_size: -
v_call: TRBV6-5
j_call: TRBJ2-1

cdr3_aa: CASNYRSSYNEQFF
cdr3_nt: TGTGCCAGCAATTACCGGAGCTCCTACAATGAGCAGTTCTTC
d_call: -
clone_size: -
v_call: TRBV2
j_call: TRBJ2-1

cdr3_aa: CASSSSGGYEQYF
cdr3_nt: TGTGCCAGCAGCTCGTCAGGGGGCTACGAGCAGTACTTC
d_call: TRBD1
clone_size: -
v_call: TRBV7-9
j_call: TRBJ2-7

cdr3_aa: CASSFGGISGYTF
cdr3_nt: TGTGCCAGCAGCTTCGGGGGGATTAGCGGCTACACCTTC
d_call: -
clone_size: -
v_call: TRBV5-6
j_call: TRBJ1-2

cdr3_aa: CASSYSLNEQFF
cdr3_nt: TGTGCCAGCAGTTACTCTCTAAATGAGCAGTTCTTC
d_call: -
clone_size: -
v_call: TRBV6-5
j_call: TRBJ2-1

cdr3_aa: CASSLWLAGGSSFSSYEQYF
cdr3_nt: TGTGCCAGCAGTTTATGGTTAGCGGGAGGTTCCAGCTTTTCGTCCTACGAGCAGTACTTC
d_call: TRBD2
clone_size: -
v_call: TRBV28
j_call: TRBJ2-7

cdr3_aa: CASSQVGGAGNTEAFF
cdr3_nt: TGTGCCAGCAGCCAAGTCGGGGGAGCGGGGAACACTGAAGCTTTCTTT
d_call: -
clone_size: few
v_call: TRBV14
j_call: TRBJ1-1

cdr3_aa: CASNIPSRGGYTF
cdr3_nt: TGTGCCAGTAACATCCCCTCTAGGGGTGGCTACACCTTC
d_call: -
clone_size: -
v_call: TRBV19
j_call: TRBJ1-2

cdr3_aa: CSVGAQGFGTEAFF
cdr3_nt: TGCAGCGTTGGGGCGCAGGGGTTTGGCACTGAAGCTTTCTTT
d_call: -
clone_size: -
v_call: TRBV29-1
j_call: TRBJ1-1

cdr3_aa: CASSKTGQGGGYTF
cdr3_nt: TGTGCCAGCAGTAAAACAGGACAGGGGGGAGGCTACACCTTC
d_call: TRBD1
clone_size: -
v_call: TRBV2
j_call: TRBJ1-2

cdr3_aa: CASSVEAGGSYNEQFF
cdr3_nt: TGTGCCAGCAGCGTAGAGGCGGGAGGGTCCTACAATGAGCAGTTCTTC
d_call: TRBD2
clone_size: -
v_call: TRBV9
j_call: TRBJ2-1

cdr3_aa: CASSPLILAGVEQSF
cdr3_nt: TGTGCCAGCAGTCCACTGATTCTAGCGGGAGTTGAGCAGTCCTTC
d_call: TRBD2
clone_size: -
v_call: TRBV28
j_call: TRBJ2-7

cdr3_aa: CASSFSGSYEQYF
cdr3_nt: TGTGCCAGCAGCTTTAGTGGTTCCTACGAGCAGTACTTC
d_call: -
clone_size: -
v_call: TRBV11-3
j_call: TRBJ2-7

cdr3_aa: CAWSVRSLSGANVLTF
cdr3_nt: TGTGCCTGGAGTGTACGTTCACTCTCTGGGGCCAACGTCCTGACTTTC
d_call: -
clone_size: -
v_call: TRBV30
j_call: TRBJ2-6

cdr3_aa: CASSPGLAGEVEQFF
cdr3_nt: TGTGCCAGCAGCCCGGGACTAGCGGGAGAGGTTGAGCAGTTCTTC
d_call: TRBD2
clone_size: few
v_call: TRBV7-3
j_call: TRBJ2-1

cdr3_aa: CASSLARRNTNYNEQFF
cdr3_nt: TGTGCCAGCAGCTTAGCGCGGAGGAATACCAATTACAATGAGCAGTTCTTC
d_call: -
clone_size: once
v_call: TRBV7-2
j_call: TRBJ2-1

cdr3_aa: CASSLGGTGGAGGANVLTF
cdr3_nt: TGCGCCAGCAGCTTGGGCGGGACAGGGGGCGCAGGTGGGGCCAACGTCCTGACTTTC
d_call: TRBD1
clone_size: -
v_call: TRBV5-1
j_call: TRBJ2-6

cdr3_aa: CASGSQARSYEQYF
cdr3_nt: TGTGCCAGCGGATCGCAGGCCCGATCCTACGAGCAATACTTC
d_call: -
clone_size: -
v_call: TRBV25-1
j_call: TRBJ2-7

cdr3_aa: CASSWRGLYQETQYF
cdr3_nt: TGTGCCAGCAGCTGGCGGGGGCTGTACCAAGAGACCCAGTACTTC
d_call: -
clone_size: -
v_call: TRBV7-8
j_call: TRBJ2-5

cdr3_aa: CASSSRTSSSYEQYF
cdr3_nt: TGTGCCAGCAGCTCACGGACTAGCAGCTCCTACGAGCAGTACTTC
d_call: TRBD2
clone_size: -
v_call: TRBV7-9
j_call: TRBJ2-7

cdr3_aa: CASSPWGQREAFF
cdr3_nt: TGCGCCAGCAGCCCTTGGGGGCAGAGAGAAGCTTTCTTT
d_call: -
clone_size: -
v_call: TRBV5-1
j_call: TRBJ1-1

cdr3_aa: CASMGGAGVYEQYF
cdr3_nt: TGTGCCAGCATGGGAGGGGCGGGAGTCTACGAGCAGTACTTC
d_call: TRBD2
clone_size: -
v_call: TRBV2
j_call: TRBJ2-7

cdr3_aa: CASSYSGSVGNTIYF
cdr3_nt: TGTGCCAGCAGTTACTCCGGTTCTGTTGGAAACACCATATATTTT
d_call: -
clone_size: -
v_call: TRBV6-5
j_call: TRBJ1-3

cdr3_aa: CASSPITGYQETQYF
cdr3_nt: TGTGCCAGCAGCCCGATAACGGGTTACCAAGAGACCCAGTACTTC
d_call: -
clone_size: -
v_call: TRBV11-2
j_call: TRBJ2-5

cdr3_aa: CASSQGDRASYEQYF
cdr3_nt: TGCGCCAGCAGCCAAGGGGACAGGGCGTCGTACGAGCAGTACTTC
d_call: TRBD1
clone_size: -
v_call: TRBV4-1
j_call: TRBJ2-7

cdr3_aa: CASSSSTSGGGDTQYF
cdr3_nt: TGTGCCAGCAGTTCTTCCACTAGCGGGGGTGGAGATACGCAGTATTTT
d_call: TRBD2
clone_size: -
v_call: TRBV27
j_call: TRBJ2-3

cdr3_aa: CSVVGGETSSYNEQFF
cdr3_nt: TGCAGCGTTGTGGGGGGGGAGACTAGCAGTTACAATGAGCAGTTCTTC
d_call: TRBD2
clone_size: -
v_call: TRBV29-1
j_call: TRBJ2-1

cdr3_aa: CASSPRTGGTGELFF
cdr3_nt: TGTGCCAGCAGCCCAAGGACAGGGGGGACCGGGGAGCTGTTTTTT
d_call: TRBD1
clone_size: -
v_call: TRBV7-3
j_call: TRBJ2-2

cdr3_aa: CASSGPGTVGNTIYF
cdr3_nt: TGTGCCAGCAGCGGTCCCGGGACAGTTGGAAACACCATATATTTT
d_call: TRBD1
clone_size: -
v_call: TRBV9
j_call: TRBJ1-3

cdr3_aa: CASSPVPTSGRGTRADTQYF
cdr3_nt: TGTGCCAGCAGCCCCGTACCGACTAGCGGGAGGGGGACCAGGGCGGATACGCAGTATTTT
d_call: TRBD2
clone_size: -
v_call: TRBV13
j_call: TRBJ2-3

cdr3_aa: CASSLGQGNQPQHF
cdr3_nt: TGTGCCAGCAGCTTAGGACAGGGGAATCAGCCCCAGCATTTT
d_call: TRBD1
clone_size: -
v_call: TRBV7-2
j_call: TRBJ1-5

cdr3_aa: CASSLGGYREAFF
cdr3_nt: TGTGCCAGTAGCCTTGGGGGCTACCGTGAAGCTTTCTTT
d_call: -
clone_size: -
v_call: TRBV19
j_call: TRBJ1-1

cdr3_aa: CVDRGPNTGELFF
cdr3_nt: TGCGTCGATAGGGGCCCCAACACCGGGGAGCTGTTTTTT
d_call: -
clone_size: -
v_call: TRBV10-1
j_call: TRBJ2-2

cdr3_aa: CASSTGLAEGYEQYF
cdr3_nt: TGTGCCAGCAGCACGGGACTAGCGGAGGGGTACGAGCAGTACTTC
d_call: TRBD2
clone_size: few
v_call: TRBV5-5
j_call: TRBJ2-7

cdr3_aa: CASSLDDRSSSYEQYF
cdr3_nt: TGTGCCAGCAGCTTAGATGACAGGTCAAGCTCCTACGAGCAGTACTTC
d_call: -
clone_size: -
v_call: TRBV7-2
j_call: TRBJ2-7

cdr3_aa: CASSQDSQGRAPLHF
cdr3_nt: TGTGCCAGCAGCCAAGATTCACAGGGAAGGGCACCCCTCCACTTT
d_call: -
clone_size: -
v_call: TRBV4-2
j_call: TRBJ1-6

cdr3_aa: CASSVGQGGGNTIYF
cdr3_nt: TGTGCCAGCAGCGTAGGACAGGGGGGAGGAAACACCATATATTTT
d_call: TRBD1
clone_size: -
v_call: TRBV9
j_call: TRBJ1-3

cdr3_aa: CASSLGTGGSGANVLTF
cdr3_nt: TGCGCCAGCAGCCTCGGGACAGGGGGCAGTGGGGCCAACGTCCTGACTTTC
d_call: TRBD1
clone_size: few
v_call: TRBV4-3
j_call: TRBJ2-6

cdr3_aa: CASSSYQETQYF
cdr3_nt: TGTGCCAGCAGTTCTTACCAAGAGACCCAGTACTTC
d_call: -
clone_size: -
v_call: TRBV28
j_call: TRBJ2-5

cdr3_aa: CASSLASGRETQYF
cdr3_nt: TGCGCCAGCAGCTTGGCTAGCGGGAGAGAGACCCAGTACTTC
d_call: TRBD2
clone_size: -
v_call: TRBV5-1
j_call: TRBJ2-5

cdr3_aa: CASSARTGRDTEAFF
cdr3_nt: TGCGCCAGCAGCGCTCGGACAGGTCGGGACACTGAAGCTTTCTTT
d_call: TRBD1
clone_size: -
v_call: TRBV5-1
j_call: TRBJ1-1

cdr3_aa: CASSAAGGPSETQYF
cdr3_nt: TGTGCCAGCAGTGCGGCAGGGGGCCCTTCAGAGACCCAGTACTTC
d_call: TRBD1
clone_size: -
v_call: TRBV6-4
j_call: TRBJ2-5